This passage covers 21 T cell receptor beta chains from one sample sequenced in a study of T cells in Graves' hyperthyroidism and ophthalmopathy. RNA transcripts were the template for amplifying TCR beta CDR3 regions. Carried out on the TCR CDR3, a first-round RT-PCR used the HTBI primer set. TCRdb redid the calling of the multiplex PCR reads with MiXCR, one entry per CDR3 protein. The repertoire includes 700,000 or so distinct CDR3 sequences, approximately 14% of them detected once, and approximately 13% sits in the top ten. Sequenced material: blood. All receptors come from a woman between 45 and 65 years old with Graves' ophthalmopathy.

The sample holds many counts of this clonotype. The rearrangement uses TRBV28 and TRBJ2-1, with 13 bases that match TRBD2. There are 17 residues in the CDR3. The V gene end was trimmed by 2 bases and the J gene end by 8 bases; junction bases not matched to a gene: 9. Germline assignment: CDR1 MDHEN and CDR2 SYDVKM. This chain's CDR3 is CASSLRGGLAGRYEQFF. In DNA, the CDR3 is TGTGCCAGCAGTTTAAGAGGGGGACTAGCGGGGAGGTATGAGCAGTTCTTC.

The CDR3 loop reads CATSEPEAGITDTQYF. CDR3 nucleotide sequence: TGTGCCACCAGTGAACCGGAAGCAGGGATCACAGATACGCAGTATTTT. The chain has TRBV24-1 and TRBJ2-3; D perhaps matches TRBD1 (5 bases). V was trimmed by 4 bases and J by 2 bases, leaving 15 bases between them. The CDR3 spans 16 residues. CDR1 is KGHDR, CDR2 SFDVKD, per germline.

At least ten counts were recorded for this clonotype. The chain combines TRBV9 with TRBJ2-1; 8 bases fit TRBD2. Looked up from germline, CDR1 is SGDLS and CDR2 is YYNGEE. The trim removed 1 base at V and 4 bases at J, leaving 7 bases unmatched. This CDR3 is 16 amino acids long. As DNA, the CDR3 is TGTGCCAGCAGCGTATTTCCCAGCGGGAGTTACAATGAGCAGTTCTTC. Translated: CASSVFPSGSYNEQFF.

The V gene is TRBV7-9, the J gene TRBJ2-3; 7 bases fit TRBD2. In germline, CDR1 is SEHNR, CDR2 FQNEAQ (reference sequence). Trimming at V came to 5 bases and at J to 2 bases, leaving 7 bases not matched to a gene. The CDR3 has 15 amino acids. CDR3 protein: CASSNPREDTDTQYF. CDR3 DNA: TGTGCCAGCAGCAACCCTCGGGAGGACACAGATACGCAGTATTTT.

The chain combines TRBV6-2 or TRBV6-3 with TRBJ2-3; maybe TRBD2 (6 bases). Looked up from germline, CDR1 is MNHEY and CDR2 is SVGEGT. This CDR3 spans 14 amino acids. Between the trimmed V and J ends, which lost 7 bases and 4 bases, there was a span of 15 bases. CDR3 in DNA: TGTGCCAGCAATATAGGACTACTCGCAGATACGCAGTATTTT. Protein sequence: CASNIGLLADTQYF.

This clonotype was counted ten times or more. This rearrangement joins TRBV6-2 or TRBV6-3 to TRBJ2-6; D is perhaps TRBD2 (5 bases). Germline V CDR1 and CDR2: MNHEY, SVGEGT. With 5 bases removed from V and 0 bases from J, the gap between germline ends came to 11 bases. This CDR3 is 16 amino acids long. This CDR3 is CASSSPGTSGANVLTF. In DNA, the CDR3 is TGTGCCAGCAGTAGCCCGGGAACCTCTGGGGCCAACGTCCTGACTTTC.

In this sample, this clonotype turned up many times. The J gene is TRBJ1-1, the V gene TRBV28; D unclear. Trimming pared 3 bases from V and 6 bases from J, leaving 20 bases between. The germline V gene encodes CDR1 MDHEN and CDR2 SYDVKM. The CDR3 sequence is 16 residues long. For the CDR3, the DNA is TGTGCCAGCAGTTTTATTGTGTCCCGGGGTCCGTCTGAAGCTTTCTTT. It codes for CASSFIVSRGPSEAFF.

About this clonotype itself: A much larger clone differs from this one at a single base, so this may be a read error. The chain links TRBV27 to TRBJ1-1; D is ambiguous. Germline CDR1 MNHEY, CDR2 SMNVEV (reference sequence). CDR3 size: 15 residues. CDR3 DNA sequence: TGTGCCAGCAGTTTATCCTACGGTATGAACACTGAAGCTCTCTTT. Encoded protein: CASSLSYGMNTEALF.

This clonotype occurred many times. The V call is TRBV28, the J call TRBJ2-5; the D gene is possibly TRBD2 (5 bases). The CDR3 loop spans 13 amino acids. Trimming left V 8 bases short and J 7 bases short, with 17 bases between. Per germline, CDR1 MDHEN and CDR2 SYDVKM. DNA for the CDR3: TGTGCCAGCCGGGGAAGTCCGAAGGGGACCCAGTACTTC. Residues: CASRGSPKGTQYF.

The gene calls are TRBV12-3 or TRBV12-4 and TRBJ1-6; perhaps TRBD1 as D (5 bases). Trimming shortened V by 3 bases and J by 2 bases, and 8 bases separated the two germline ends. There are 15 residues in the CDR3. The CDR3 region has the DNA TGTGCCAGCAGTTTTGTAGGGGCCTATAATTCACCCCTCCACTTT. Its protein product is CASSFVGAYNSPLHF.

This clonotype has ten or more counts. The chain carries TRBV20-1 and TRBJ2-1, with TRBD2 matching 14 bases. Germline V lookup: CDR1 DFQATT, CDR2 SNEGSKA (reference sequence). The ends lost 1 base at V and 7 bases at J; junction bases unmatched: 6. This CDR3 spans 16 amino acids. CDR3 region: CSARAGLAGVRNEQFF. The DNA for the CDR3 is TGCAGTGCTAGAGCGGGACTAGCGGGAGTTCGGAATGAGCAGTTCTTC.

This clonotype was picked up many times. This rearrangement joins TRBV5-1 to TRBJ1-1; 8 positions match TRBD1. The CDR3 extends over 14 amino acids. Germline values: CDR1 SGHRS, CDR2 YFSETQ. V lost 4 bases and J lost 3; bases outside the gene matches: 5. The CDR3 nucleotides read TGCGCCAGCAGCCTTGACAGGGGCGACACTGAAGCTTTCTTT. It translates to CASSLDRGDTEAFF.

This clonotype came up many times. V gene TRBV10-3 combines with J gene TRBJ2-7; TRBD2 might be the D (7 bases). The ends were cut back, 7 bases at V and 2 bases at J, with 18 bases in the middle. CDR3 length equals 15 residues. Germline CDR1 ENHRY, CDR2 SYGVKD. The CDR3 protein is CAIMTPGGPAYEQYF. CDR3 DNA: TGTGCCATCATGACCCCCGGGGGGCCCGCCTACGAGCAGTACTTC.

This clonotype was counted between two and nine times. The chain combines TRBV12-5 with TRBJ1-4; 7 positions agree with TRBD1. CDR1 LGHNT and CDR2 FRNRAP come from the germline V gene. This CDR3 spans 14 amino acids. Trimming cost V 1 base and J 8 bases; bases outside gene matches: 4. The CDR3 coding sequence is TGTGCTAGTGGTTTGGGACAGGGTGAGGAAAAACTGTTTTTT. Protein product: CASGLGQGEEKLFF. Supplemented by reference TRBV12-5 and TRBJ1-4, the full variable domain reads DARVTQTPRHKVTEMGQEVTMRCQPILGHNTVFWYRQTMMQGLELLAYFRNRAPLDDSGMPKDRFSAEMPDATLATLKIQPSEPRDSAVYFCASGLGQGEEKLFFGSGTQLSVL.

The CDR3 loop reads CASTYTRSAQETQYF. The CDR3 DNA is TGTGCCAGTACCTACACCAGAAGCGCTCAAGAGACCCAGTACTTC. The rearrangement links TRBV9 to TRBJ2-5; no firm D call. Trimming removed 8 bases from V and 2 bases from J, with 19 bases in between. The germline gives CDR1 SGDLS, CDR2 YYNGEE. CDR3 length: 15 amino acids.

This clonotype has at least ten counts. The chain uses TRBV27 and TRBJ1-1; the D gene is possibly TRBD1 (5 bases). The CDR3 is made up of 15 amino acids. The V and J ends lost 8 bases and 1 base respectively, with 17 bases between them. Germline V gene sequence: CDR1 MNHEY, CDR2 SMNVEV (reference sequence). CDR3 protein: CASSQLGEPNTEAFF. The CDR3 DNA sequence: TGTGCCAGCTCCCAATTGGGGGAACCGAACACTGAAGCTTTCTTT.

This clonotype was detected many times. The gene calls are TRBV7-8 and TRBJ2-3; a possible D gene is TRBD1 (5 bases). Trimming took off 5 bases at V and 2 bases at J, with 17 bases between the two ends. The CDR3 covers 16 residues. Germline V lookup: CDR1 SGHVS, CDR2 FQNEAQ. The CDR3 DNA reads as TGTGCCAGCAGCCCTCGAAGGACACAAAACACAGATACGCAGTATTTT. This encodes CASSPRRTQNTDTQYF.

This clonotype occurred many times. The chain carries TRBV15 and TRBJ2-7, with 12 bases fitting TRBD2. Losses at the gene ends were 0 bases for V and 7 bases for J; bases not matched to a gene: 10. The CDR3 runs 17 residues. CDR1 LNHNV and CDR2 YYDKDF come from the germline V gene (reference sequence). CDR3 DNA: TGTGCCACCAGCAGAGATCTCTCCCCGGGACTAGCGGGTGAGCAGTACTTC. This translates into CATSRDLSPGLAGEQYF.

This clonotype was seen more than once but under ten times. This chain joins TRBV4-3 and TRBJ2-2, with 10 bases lining up with TRBD1. The CDR3 covers 16 residues. Germline V gene sequence: CDR1 LGHNA, CDR2 YSLEER. After removal of 5 bases from V and 8 bases from J, the junction contained 11 bases not matched to a gene. In nucleotides, the CDR3 is TGCGCCAGCAGCTACTCACCGGGACAGGGGACGGGGGAGCTGTTTTTT. Translation gives CASSYSPGQGTGELFF.

This chain uses TRBV5-1 with TRBJ2-6, with a weak D call TRBD2 (5 bases). V was pared by 1 base and J by 0 bases, with 8 bases between. The CDR3 consists of 16 residues. The germline gives CDR1 SGHRS, CDR2 YFSETQ. CDR3 protein: CASSLLDSSGANVLTF. The CDR3 DNA follows: TGCGCCAGCAGCTTGTTGGACTCCTCTGGGGCCAACGTCCTGACTTTC.

This chain's CDR3 is CASSLAGLALPDTQYF. For the CDR3, the DNA is TGTGCCAGCAGCTTGGCTGGGCTAGCGCTCCCAGATACGCAGTATTTT. The chain combines TRBV5-5 with TRBJ2-3, with D maybe TRBD2 (6 bases). This CDR3 spans 16 amino acids. V was trimmed by 0 bases and J by 4 bases, leaving 15 bases between them. Germline CDR1 SGHKS, CDR2 YYEKEE (reference sequence).